These T cell receptor beta chains were read from a single sample in a study of T cell responses to AZD1222 COVID-19 vaccine. Produced via immunoSEQ multiplex PCR; TCRdb's table is partial and in-frame only. Found here are over 100,000 clones, roughly 84% of them singletons; the top ten hold approximately 19%. This specimen consisted of peripheral blood, obtained on day 0 of AZD1222 vaccination. Every receptor here comes from an adult in good health. Both conserved end residues are part of each CDR3. Fields, in order: J gene, V gene, clone size, CDR3 protein. Expanded clones get a size class; other rows say once, few or many, or leave the size out.

j_gene: TRBJ1-4; v_gene: TRBV28; abundance: .; CDR3aa: CASSFLSAGDRGNEKLFF
j_gene: TRBJ1-4; v_gene: TRBV6-5; abundance: .; CDR3aa: CASSKLGEKLFF
j_gene: TRBJ1-1; v_gene: TRBV5-4; abundance: .; CDR3aa: CASSLGRANTEAFF
j_gene: TRBJ1-1; v_gene: TRBV19; abundance: .; CDR3aa: CASGFLGTEAFF
j_gene: TRBJ2-2; v_gene: TRBV19; abundance: .; CDR3aa: CASISHRGTGELFF
j_gene: TRBJ2-1; v_gene: TRBV5-1; abundance: .; CDR3aa: CASSFSGYNEQFF
j_gene: TRBJ2-2; v_gene: TRBV3-1/TRBV3-2; abundance: few; CDR3aa: CASSLGKVAGELFF
j_gene: TRBJ2-5; v_gene: TRBV6-1; abundance: .; CDR3aa: CASSVRGLAGGLGETQYF
j_gene: TRBJ2-5; v_gene: TRBV11-1; abundance: .; CDR3aa: CASSLGGGAGETQYF
j_gene: TRBJ1-3; v_gene: TRBV5-1; abundance: few; CDR3aa: CASSRTTNGDTIYF
j_gene: TRBJ2-1; v_gene: TRBV7-3; abundance: .; CDR3aa: CASSPGSYNEQFF
j_gene: TRBJ2-2; v_gene: TRBV11-3; abundance: .; CDR3aa: CASSRSPSGSPGELFF
j_gene: TRBJ1-1; v_gene: TRBV29-1; abundance: .; CDR3aa: CSVDKGLNTEAFF
j_gene: TRBJ2-2; v_gene: TRBV6-5; abundance: .; CDR3aa: CASRGLGPAELFF
j_gene: TRBJ2-7; v_gene: TRBV7-9; abundance: once; CDR3aa: CASSLEGGAYEQYF
j_gene: TRBJ1-1; v_gene: TRBV28; abundance: .; CDR3aa: CASSGLGAQNTEAFF
j_gene: TRBJ2-5; v_gene: TRBV5-1; abundance: .; CDR3aa: CASFSTSGGQETQYF
j_gene: TRBJ1-1; v_gene: TRBV4-3; abundance: .; CDR3aa: CASSQEDGTEAFF
j_gene: TRBJ2-6; v_gene: TRBV7-3; abundance: .; CDR3aa: CASRSPESGANVLTF
j_gene: TRBJ1-5; v_gene: TRBV6-2/TRBV6-3; abundance: .; CDR3aa: CASSYYTGARQPQHF
j_gene: TRBJ2-5; v_gene: TRBV3-1/TRBV3-2; abundance: few; CDR3aa: CASSQDGIGRETQYF
j_gene: TRBJ2-1; v_gene: TRBV4-2; abundance: .; CDR3aa: CASSQDLRGGNNEQFF
j_gene: TRBJ1-4; v_gene: TRBV5-4; abundance: .; CDR3aa: CASSFSTTNEKLFF
j_gene: TRBJ2-2; v_gene: TRBV28; abundance: once; CDR3aa: CASSPRIRVGGELFF
j_gene: TRBJ2-5; v_gene: TRBV24-1; abundance: .; CDR3aa: CATSDSDLQETQYF
j_gene: TRBJ1-5; v_gene: TRBV27; abundance: .; CDR3aa: CASSLSWGESNQPQHF
j_gene: TRBJ1-4; v_gene: TRBV7-8; abundance: .; CDR3aa: CASSLGTAQGKLFF
j_gene: TRBJ2-5; v_gene: TRBV6-5; abundance: .; CDR3aa: CASSYFRLAGGETQYF
j_gene: TRBJ1-6; v_gene: TRBV11-3; abundance: once; CDR3aa: CASSHNSPLHF
j_gene: TRBJ2-1; v_gene: TRBV5-6; abundance: .; CDR3aa: CASRQTGITARNEQFF
j_gene: TRBJ2-2; v_gene: TRBV11-3; abundance: .; CDR3aa: CATKLGPSTGELFF
j_gene: TRBJ1-2; v_gene: TRBV10-2; abundance: .; CDR3aa: CASSESRTYTF
j_gene: TRBJ1-2; v_gene: TRBV3-1/TRBV3-2; abundance: few; CDR3aa: CASSQDQFTGGYTF
j_gene: TRBJ1-4; v_gene: TRBV6-5; abundance: once; CDR3aa: CASRSHAEKLFF
j_gene: TRBJ2-4; v_gene: TRBV11-2; abundance: .; CDR3aa: CASSLETRPTWTNIQYF
j_gene: TRBJ2-1; v_gene: TRBV18; abundance: few; CDR3aa: CASLQSRDRANEQFF
j_gene: TRBJ2-2; v_gene: TRBV7-9; abundance: .; CDR3aa: CASSQRWDSTGELFF
j_gene: TRBJ1-2; v_gene: TRBV9; abundance: .; CDR3aa: CASSVEAEFNYGYTF
j_gene: TRBJ2-7; v_gene: TRBV9; abundance: .; CDR3aa: CASSVVEGEQYF
j_gene: TRBJ1-3; v_gene: TRBV3-1/TRBV3-2; abundance: .; CDR3aa: CASSLSGNTIYF
j_gene: TRBJ2-1; v_gene: TRBV19; abundance: .; CDR3aa: CASSRQLTSYNEQFF
j_gene: TRBJ1-5; v_gene: TRBV4-1; abundance: once; CDR3aa: CASSQDWPGGVGPQHF
j_gene: TRBJ2-7; v_gene: TRBV18; abundance: .; CDR3aa: CASSPSSGGLLEQYF
j_gene: TRBJ1-5; v_gene: TRBV27; abundance: .; CDR3aa: CASSFRGNQPQHF
j_gene: TRBJ1-1; v_gene: TRBV10-3; abundance: .; CDR3aa: CAISGQNTEAFF
j_gene: TRBJ1-1; v_gene: TRBV6-1; abundance: .; CDR3aa: CASTTNTEAFF
j_gene: TRBJ1-4; v_gene: TRBV18; abundance: .; CDR3aa: CASSPRQVFTMINEKLFF
j_gene: TRBJ2-1; v_gene: TRBV28; abundance: .; CDR3aa: CASSVAGAVYNEQFF
j_gene: TRBJ1-5; v_gene: TRBV6-1; abundance: once; CDR3aa: CASSEGGLGLSQPQHF
j_gene: TRBJ1-2; v_gene: TRBV19; abundance: .; CDR3aa: CASSRQGGNYGYTF
j_gene: TRBJ2-7; v_gene: TRBV5-4; abundance: .; CDR3aa: CASSYKRTGLYEQYF
j_gene: TRBJ1-2; v_gene: TRBV6-2/TRBV6-3; abundance: .; CDR3aa: CASSPGTERRAYGYTF